This TCR beta chain emerged from a study of blood T cells in healthy people across ages. Study-level results: Using unsorted PBMCs precluded a conclusive naive versus antigen-experienced comparison. The study found more naive CD4+ cells and higher diversity in long-lived than aged donors.

The CDR3 covers 15 residues. Trimming took 5 bases from V and 8 from J; bases not matched to a gene: 10. Germline CDR1 SEHNR, CDR2 FQNEAQ (reference sequence). Healthy Russian Caucasian donors spanned ages about 6 to 100 years. Only one count was recorded for this clonotype. Antigen specificity is unknown. A sample-barcoded 5' primer and a J-beta primer mix were used in a second PCR of about 7 to 11 cycles. MiXCR was run by TCRdb on the 5' RACE reads, yielding one entry per CDR3 protein. The repertoire includes some 1.5 million distinct CDR3 sequences, roughly 27% of them detected once, and less than 9.5% sits in the top ten.

The sample consisted of blood. This rearrangement joins TRBV7-9 to TRBJ2-1; 9 bases are a match to TRBD1. This receptor was taken from a woman in her thirties in good health. Here the CDR3 reads CASSHRDRELDEQFF. In DNA, the CDR3 is TGTGCCAGCAGCCACCGGGACAGGGAGTTGGATGAGCAGTTCTTC.